The TCR beta chain under discussion was sequenced for a study of human T cells and chemical hapten exposure. This clonotype was recorded many times. Time point of the sample: patch test 1, 2 weeks after DPC sensitization. As for treatment: therapeutic diphenylcyclopropenone sensitization with weekly scalp DPC. Each patch-test visit's blood sample preceded patch application. Each CDR3 protein gets one entry after TCRdb re-called the RACE reads with MiXCR. The data hold 80,000 to 100,000 distinct CDR3 sequences, with roughly 7.6% observed a single time. CDR3 length equals 13 residues. The V end was cut by 1 base, the J end by 3 bases, with 7 bases between. Per germline, CDR1 SGHRS and CDR2 YFSETQ.

The gene calls are TRBV5-1 and TRBJ2-5, with a possible D match to TRBD1 (6 bases). The clonotype comes from a woman aged 25 to 39 with alopecia areata. Some clones in this sample may be carry-over from other donors' samples. Source: whole blood, taken in connection with sensitization to the hapten diphenylcyclopropenone (DPC). DNA of the CDR3: TGCGCCAGCAGCTTGACAGGGAAAGAGACCCAGTACTTC. This gives the protein CASSLTGKETQYF.